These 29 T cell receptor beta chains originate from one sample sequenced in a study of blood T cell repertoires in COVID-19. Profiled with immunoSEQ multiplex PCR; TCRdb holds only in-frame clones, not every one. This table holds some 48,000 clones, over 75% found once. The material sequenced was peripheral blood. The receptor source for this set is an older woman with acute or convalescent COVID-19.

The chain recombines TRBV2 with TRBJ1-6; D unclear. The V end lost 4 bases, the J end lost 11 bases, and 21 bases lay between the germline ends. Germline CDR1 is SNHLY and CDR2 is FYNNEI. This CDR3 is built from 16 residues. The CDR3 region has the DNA TGTGCCAGCAGTGGATATTTAGGAGGGTCCGGGGCACCCCTCCACTTT. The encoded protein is CASSGYLGGSGAPLHF.

The CDR3, as DNA: TGTGCCAGCAGCGTAGCGGGGATGGCGTCTGGGGCCAACGTCCTGACTTTC. Its translation: CASSVAGMASGANVLTF. The rearrangement joins TRBV9 to TRBJ2-6, with D possibly being TRBD2 (5 bases). Germline V gene data show CDR1 as SGDLS and CDR2 as YYNGEE. This CDR3 region has 17 residues. Trimming cost V 0 bases and J 1 base, with 11 bases left between them.

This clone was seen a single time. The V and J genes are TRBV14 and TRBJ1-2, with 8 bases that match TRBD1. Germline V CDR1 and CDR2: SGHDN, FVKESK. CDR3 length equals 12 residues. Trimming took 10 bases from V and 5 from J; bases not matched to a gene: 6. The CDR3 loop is CATRTGGYGYTF. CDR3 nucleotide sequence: TGTGCCACCAGAACAGGGGGTTATGGCTACACCTTC.

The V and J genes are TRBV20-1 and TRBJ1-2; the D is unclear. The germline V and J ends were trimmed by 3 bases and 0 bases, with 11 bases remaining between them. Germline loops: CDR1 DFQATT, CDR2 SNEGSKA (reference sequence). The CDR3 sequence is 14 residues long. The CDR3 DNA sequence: TGCAGTGCTAGTAGTCTAATAGCTAACTATGGCTACACCTTC. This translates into CSASSLIANYGYTF.

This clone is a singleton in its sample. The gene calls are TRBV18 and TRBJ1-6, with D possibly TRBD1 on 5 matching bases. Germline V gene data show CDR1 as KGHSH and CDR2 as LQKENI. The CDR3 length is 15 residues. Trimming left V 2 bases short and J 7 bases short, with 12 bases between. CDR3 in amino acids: CASSPLPGSNSPLHF. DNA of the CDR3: TGTGCCAGCTCACCATTACCAGGGTCAAATTCACCCCTCCACTTT.

CDR3 nucleotides: TGTGCCAGCAGCTTATTTACGCCGAGACTAGCGGGGGGGTCTGATGAGCAGTTCTTC. As protein: CASSLFTPRLAGGSDEQFF. The genes are TRBV7-8 and TRBJ2-1; 14 positions match TRBD2. Germline CDR1 and CDR2: SGHVS and FQNEAQ. The length of the CDR3 is 19 residues. The junction had 14 bases not matched to a gene; V was cut back by 2 bases and J by 8 bases. Together with reference TRBV7-8 and TRBJ2-1, the CDR3 gives the full variable domain: GAGVSQSPRYKVAKRGQDVALRCDPISGHVSLFWYQQALGQGPEFLTYFQNEAQLDKSGLPSDRFFAERPEGSVSTLKIQRTQQEDSAVYLCASSLFTPRLAGGSDEQFFGPGTRLTVL.

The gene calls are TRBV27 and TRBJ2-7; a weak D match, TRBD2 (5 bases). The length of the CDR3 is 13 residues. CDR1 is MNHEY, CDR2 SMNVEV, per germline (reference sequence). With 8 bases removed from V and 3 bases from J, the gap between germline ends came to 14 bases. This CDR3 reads CASGRGSGYEQYF. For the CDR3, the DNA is TGTGCCAGCGGGAGAGGGTCCGGCTACGAGCAGTACTTC.

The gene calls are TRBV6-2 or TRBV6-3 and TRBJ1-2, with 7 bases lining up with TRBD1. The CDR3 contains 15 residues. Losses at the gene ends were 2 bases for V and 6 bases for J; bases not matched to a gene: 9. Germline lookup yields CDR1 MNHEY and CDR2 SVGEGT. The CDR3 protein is CASSYRAGGKDGYTF. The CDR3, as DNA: TGTGCCAGCAGTTACAGAGCAGGGGGGAAGGATGGCTACACCTTC.

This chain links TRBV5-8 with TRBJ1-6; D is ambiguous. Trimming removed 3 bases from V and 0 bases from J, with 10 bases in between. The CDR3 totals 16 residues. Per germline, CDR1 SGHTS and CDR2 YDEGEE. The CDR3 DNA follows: TGTGCCAGCAGCTCGACACCGAGCTCCTATAATTCACCCCTCCACTTT. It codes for CASSSTPSSYNSPLHF. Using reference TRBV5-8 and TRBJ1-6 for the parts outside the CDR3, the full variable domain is EAGVTQSPTHLIKTRGQQATLRCSPISGHTSVYWYQQALGLGLQFLLWYDEGEERNRGNFPPRFSGRQFPNYSSELNVNALELEDSALYLCASSSTPSSYNSPLHFGNGTRLTVT.

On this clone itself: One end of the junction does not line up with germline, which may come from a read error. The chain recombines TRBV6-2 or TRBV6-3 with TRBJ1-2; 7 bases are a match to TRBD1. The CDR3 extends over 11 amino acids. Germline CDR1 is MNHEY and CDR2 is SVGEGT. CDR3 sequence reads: CASSPLGQPVF. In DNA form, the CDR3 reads TGTGCCAGCAGCCCTCTGGGACAGCCTGTCTTC.

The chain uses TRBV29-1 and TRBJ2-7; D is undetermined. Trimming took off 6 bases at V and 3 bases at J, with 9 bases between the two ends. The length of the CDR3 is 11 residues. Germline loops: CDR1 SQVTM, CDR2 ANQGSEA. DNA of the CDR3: TGCAGCGTGGGCTACAGCTACGAGCAGTACTTC. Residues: CSVGYSYEQYF.

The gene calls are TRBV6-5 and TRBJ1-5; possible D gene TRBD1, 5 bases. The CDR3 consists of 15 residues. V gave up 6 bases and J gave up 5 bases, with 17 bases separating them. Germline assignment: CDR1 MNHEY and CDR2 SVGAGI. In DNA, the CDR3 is TGTGCCAGCAGCCCCGTCGGGGGAAGGGATCAGCCCCAGCATTTT. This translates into CASSPVGGRDQPQHF.

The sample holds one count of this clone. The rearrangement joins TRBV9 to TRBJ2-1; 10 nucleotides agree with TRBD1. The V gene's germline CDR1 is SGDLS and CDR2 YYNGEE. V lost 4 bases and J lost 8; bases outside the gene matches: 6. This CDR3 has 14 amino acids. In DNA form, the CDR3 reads TGTGCCAGCAGCACCCGGGACAGGGGTTATGAGCAGTTCTTC. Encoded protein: CASSTRDRGYEQFF.

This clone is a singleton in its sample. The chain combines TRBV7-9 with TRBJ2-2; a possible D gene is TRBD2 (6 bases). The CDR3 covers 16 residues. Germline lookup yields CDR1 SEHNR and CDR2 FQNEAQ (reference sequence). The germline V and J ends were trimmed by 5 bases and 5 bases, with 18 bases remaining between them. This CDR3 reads CASSPRLVASTGELFF. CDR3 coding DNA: TGTGCCAGCAGCCCACGACTAGTAGCGTCTACCGGGGAGCTGTTTTTT.

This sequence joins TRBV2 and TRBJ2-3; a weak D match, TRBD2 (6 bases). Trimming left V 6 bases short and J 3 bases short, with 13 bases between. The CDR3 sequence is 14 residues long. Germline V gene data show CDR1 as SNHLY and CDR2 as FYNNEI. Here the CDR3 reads CASRGGIFTDTQYF. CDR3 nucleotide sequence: TGTGCCAGCAGAGGCGGGATTTTTACAGATACGCAGTATTTT.

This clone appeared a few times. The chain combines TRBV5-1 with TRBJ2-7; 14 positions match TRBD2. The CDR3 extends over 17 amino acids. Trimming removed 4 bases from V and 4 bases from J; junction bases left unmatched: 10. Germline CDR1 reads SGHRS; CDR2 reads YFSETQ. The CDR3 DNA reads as TGCGCCAGCAGCCCGCTTCCGGGACTAGCGGGAGAATACGAGCAGTACTTC. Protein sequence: CASSPLPGLAGEYEQYF.

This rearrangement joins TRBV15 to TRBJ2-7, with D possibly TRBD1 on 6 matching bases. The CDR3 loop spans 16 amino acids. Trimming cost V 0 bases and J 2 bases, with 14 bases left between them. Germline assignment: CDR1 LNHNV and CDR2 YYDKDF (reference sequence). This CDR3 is CATSRDLGAGTYEQYF. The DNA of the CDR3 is TGTGCCACCAGCAGAGATTTGGGGGCTGGGACCTACGAGCAGTACTTC.

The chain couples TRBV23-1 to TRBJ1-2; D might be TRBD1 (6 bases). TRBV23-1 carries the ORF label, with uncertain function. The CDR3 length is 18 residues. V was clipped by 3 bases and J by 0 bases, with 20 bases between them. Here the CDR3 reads CASSHPPGHGKTNYGYTF. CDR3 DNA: TGCGCCAGCAGTCACCCACCGGGACACGGGAAAACTAACTATGGCTACACCTTC.

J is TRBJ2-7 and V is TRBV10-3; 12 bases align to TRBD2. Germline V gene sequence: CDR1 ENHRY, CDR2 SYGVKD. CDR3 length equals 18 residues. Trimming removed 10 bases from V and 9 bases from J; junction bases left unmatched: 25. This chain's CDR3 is CATVYRLAGGPNVVGQYF. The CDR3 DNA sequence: TGTGCCACCGTCTACCGTCTAGCGGGAGGGCCTAATGTAGTTGGGCAGTACTTC.

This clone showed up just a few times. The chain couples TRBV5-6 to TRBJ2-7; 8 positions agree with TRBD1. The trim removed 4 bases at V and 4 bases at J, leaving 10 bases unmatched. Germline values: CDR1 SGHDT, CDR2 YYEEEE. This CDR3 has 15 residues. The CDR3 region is CASSPKTGDKYEQYF. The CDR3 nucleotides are TGTGCCAGCAGCCCCAAGACAGGGGATAAGTACGAGCAGTACTTC.

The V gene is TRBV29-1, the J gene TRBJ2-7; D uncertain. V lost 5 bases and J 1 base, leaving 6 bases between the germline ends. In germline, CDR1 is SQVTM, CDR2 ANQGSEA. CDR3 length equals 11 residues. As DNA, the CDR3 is TGCAGCGTTCGCTATTCCTACGAGCAGTACTTC. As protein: CSVRYSYEQYF.

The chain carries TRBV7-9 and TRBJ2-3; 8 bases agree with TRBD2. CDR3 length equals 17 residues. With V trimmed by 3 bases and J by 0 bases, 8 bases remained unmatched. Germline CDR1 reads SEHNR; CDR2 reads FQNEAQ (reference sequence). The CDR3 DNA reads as TGTGCCAGCAGCTTCGGTACTAGCGGACCTAGCACAGATACGCAGTATTTT. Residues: CASSFGTSGPSTDTQYF. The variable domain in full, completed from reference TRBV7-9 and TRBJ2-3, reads DTGVSQNPRHKITKRGQNVTFRCDPISEHNRLYWYRQTLGQGPEFLTYFQNEAQLEKSRLLSDRFSAERPKGSFSTLEIQRTEQGDSAMYLCASSFGTSGPSTDTQYFGPGTRLTVL.

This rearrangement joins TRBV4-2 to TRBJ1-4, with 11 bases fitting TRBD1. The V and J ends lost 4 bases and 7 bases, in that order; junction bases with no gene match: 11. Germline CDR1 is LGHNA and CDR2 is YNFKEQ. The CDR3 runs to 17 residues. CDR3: CASSPWTGGMNVEKLFF. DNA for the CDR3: TGTGCCAGCAGCCCCTGGACAGGGGGCATGAATGTTGAAAAACTGTTTTTT.

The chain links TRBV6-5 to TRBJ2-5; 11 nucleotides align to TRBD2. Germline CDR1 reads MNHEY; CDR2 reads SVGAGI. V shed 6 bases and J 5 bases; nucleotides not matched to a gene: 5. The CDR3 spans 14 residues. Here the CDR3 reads CASRPLAGVETQYF. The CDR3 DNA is TGTGCCAGCAGGCCACTAGCGGGGGTGGAGACCCAGTACTTC.

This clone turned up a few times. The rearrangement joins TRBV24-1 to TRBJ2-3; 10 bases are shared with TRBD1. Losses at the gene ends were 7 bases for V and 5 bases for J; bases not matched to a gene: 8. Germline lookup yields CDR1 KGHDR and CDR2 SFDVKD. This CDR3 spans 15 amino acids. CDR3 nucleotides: TGTGCCACCAGCGGAACCGGGACAGGGGAAGATACGCAGTATTTT. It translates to CATSGTGTGEDTQYF.

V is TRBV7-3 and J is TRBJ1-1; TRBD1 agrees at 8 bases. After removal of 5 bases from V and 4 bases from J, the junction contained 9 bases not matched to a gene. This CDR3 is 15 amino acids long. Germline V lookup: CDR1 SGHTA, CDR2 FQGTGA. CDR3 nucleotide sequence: TGTGCCAGCAGCACCACGGACAGGGCGGGCACTGAAGCTTTCTTT. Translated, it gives CASSTTDRAGTEAFF.

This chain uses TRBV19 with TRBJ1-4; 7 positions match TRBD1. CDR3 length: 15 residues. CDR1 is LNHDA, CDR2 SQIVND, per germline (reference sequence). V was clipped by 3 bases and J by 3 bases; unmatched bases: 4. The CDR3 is CASSIMGQPNEKLFF. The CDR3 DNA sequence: TGTGCCAGTAGTATTATGGGACAGCCTAATGAAAAACTGTTTTTT.

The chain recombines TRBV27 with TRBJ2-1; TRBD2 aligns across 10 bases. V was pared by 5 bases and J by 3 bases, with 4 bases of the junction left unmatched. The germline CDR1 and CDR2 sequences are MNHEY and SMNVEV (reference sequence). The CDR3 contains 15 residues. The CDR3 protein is CASSPAGGGYNEQFF. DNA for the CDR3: TGTGCCAGCAGTCCAGCGGGAGGGGGCTACAATGAGCAGTTCTTC.

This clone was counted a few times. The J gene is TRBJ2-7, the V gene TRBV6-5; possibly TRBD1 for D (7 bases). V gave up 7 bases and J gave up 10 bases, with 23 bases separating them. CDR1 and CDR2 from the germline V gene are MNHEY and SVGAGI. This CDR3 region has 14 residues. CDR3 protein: CASTVVEGAGPQYF. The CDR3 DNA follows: TGTGCCAGCACCGTAGTGGAGGGGGCGGGGCCCCAGTACTTC.